The clone carrying this TCR beta chain was found a few times. Researchers prepared the TCRbeta library using unique molecular identifiers, the study reports. TCRdb passed the PCR reads through MiXCR, listing each CDR3 protein once. The table lists some 640,000 distinct CDR3 sequences, approximately 15% of them singletons. V was clipped by 7 bases and J by 0 bases, with 7 bases between them. Germline V gene lookup returns CDR1 ENHRY and CDR2 SYGVKD. The CDR3 contains 14 residues. This sample is part of a study of T-cell reconstitution after alpha-beta-depleted transplantation in children. This TCR was recovered from a human donor who donated a stem cell graft to a child with acute myeloid leukemia. V and J are TRBV10-3 and TRBJ1-6; D is undetermined. The material sequenced was PBMCs from the stem cell graft donor, taken from the stem cell graft. The chain's CDR3 is CAINRASYNSPLHF. The CDR3 DNA reads TGTGCCATCAACCGGGCCTCCTATAATTCACCCCTCCACTTT.